This is a list of T cell receptor beta chains from one sample in a study of CD8 T cells in ankylosing spondylitis. TCRdb re-analysed the 5' RACE reads in MiXCR, keeping a single row per CDR3 protein. The sample has 250,000 or so distinct CDR3 sequences, 18% seen once. The specimen was blood, either unsorted or a sorted T cell fraction (not recorded which). The receptors were gathered from a male donor with ankylosing spondylitis or in good health (not recorded which). CDR3s include the opening cysteine and the closing phenylalanine or tryptophan. Size is omitted from some rows. Given values are once, few, many or a class for expanded clones.

v_gene: TRBV2; abundance: few; j_gene: TRBJ2-3; CDR3aa: CASSERLADTDTQYF
v_gene: TRBV7-2; abundance: few; j_gene: TRBJ2-5; CDR3aa: CASSSSGGVETQYF
v_gene: TRBV6-2/TRBV6-3; abundance: -; j_gene: TRBJ1-1; CDR3aa: CASRWVQGTEAFF
v_gene: TRBV3-1; abundance: -; j_gene: TRBJ2-3; CDR3aa: CASSQRRGNTAMGGDTQYF
v_gene: TRBV12-3/TRBV12-4; abundance: -; j_gene: TRBJ2-4; CDR3aa: CASKDSLAKNIQYF
v_gene: TRBV20-1; abundance: -; j_gene: TRBJ2-5; CDR3aa: CSAISIGSQETQYF
v_gene: TRBV12-3/TRBV12-4; abundance: few; j_gene: TRBJ2-7; CDR3aa: CASSFDMYEQYF
v_gene: TRBV5-1; abundance: many; j_gene: TRBJ2-1; CDR3aa: CASSLGAFLAGFYNEQFF
v_gene: TRBV29-1; abundance: -; j_gene: TRBJ2-3; CDR3aa: CSVEGGATSTDTQYF
v_gene: TRBV12-3/TRBV12-4; abundance: once; j_gene: TRBJ1-3; CDR3aa: CASSNTGPQNTIYF
v_gene: TRBV7-9; abundance: -; j_gene: TRBJ1-5; CDR3aa: CASSPGTGGDSNQPQHF
v_gene: TRBV18; abundance: -; j_gene: TRBJ2-1; CDR3aa: CASSTGRIGIHNEQFF
v_gene: TRBV4-2; abundance: -; j_gene: TRBJ2-7; CDR3aa: CASSHRPLAGYEQYF
v_gene: TRBV6-1; abundance: few; j_gene: TRBJ2-2; CDR3aa: CASSQQGGTSGDTGELFF
v_gene: TRBV3-1; abundance: few; j_gene: TRBJ2-3; CDR3aa: CASSQDTQATDTQYF
v_gene: TRBV28; abundance: many; j_gene: TRBJ2-1; CDR3aa: CASRPAGLAGNNEQFF
v_gene: TRBV7-6; abundance: few; j_gene: TRBJ2-1; CDR3aa: CASSSGTGTEQFF
v_gene: TRBV2; abundance: few; j_gene: TRBJ2-5; CDR3aa: CASSDVLQETQYF
v_gene: TRBV6-1; abundance: -; j_gene: TRBJ1-2; CDR3aa: CASTLDRAINDGYTF
v_gene: TRBV11-2; abundance: few; j_gene: TRBJ1-3; CDR3aa: CASSGGQGAYGNTIYF
v_gene: TRBV4-2; abundance: few; j_gene: TRBJ2-7; CDR3aa: CASSQERVYEQYF
v_gene: TRBV3-1; abundance: -; j_gene: TRBJ2-7; CDR3aa: CASSPPGLAGGYEQYF